Reported below is one T cell receptor (beta chain). Antigen specificity is unknown. This may arise from a read error, as a much more abundant clone is one base away. In building TCR beta libraries, iRepertoire HTBI primers were used together with Arm-PCR of CDR3 regions. How the authors handled the data: Looking across samples, the authors found roughly 58 TRBV and some 13 TRBJ segments. TCRdb called the multiplex PCR reads again in MiXCR, with one record for every CDR3 protein. Clone size and V and J calls follow TCRdb, not the original study. Seen here are about 240,000 distinct CDR3 sequences, just over 20% observed once, and the top ten hold approximately 15%. This record belongs to a study of regulatory T cells in long-lasting Graves disease. Study-level points and caveats: Persistent cases of Graves' showed reduced TCR diversity relative to newly diagnosed patients.

This CDR3 has 16 residues. Time point here: newly diagnosed GD, antithyroid drugs for less than 3 months. PBMC-extracted RNA yielded the TCR library. The clonotype was recovered from a female donor with Graves disease. The chain is built from TRBV12-3 or TRBV12-4 and TRBJ2-7; 14 nucleotides agree with TRBD2. The J call is in doubt because the DNA end fits TRBJ2-1 better. The specimen comprised peripheral blood mononuclear cells (PBMCs), sampled at new diagnosis, from a patient treated with antithyroid drugs. CDR3: CAISPQTSGGAREQFF. The DNA for the CDR3 is TGTGCCATCAGTCCACAGACTAGCGGGGGGGCAAGGGAGCAGTTCTTC.